This T cell receptor beta chain emerged from a study of T cells in localized non-small cell lung cancer. The sample holds a few counts of this clone. Clones were read by immunoSEQ multiplex PCR, and TCRdb kept only the in-frame ones, dropping some. The repertoire has around 130,000 clones, around 89% of them found once; the top ten carry 1.5% to 2%. CDR3 length equals 13 residues. Germline CDR1 reads KGHSH; CDR2 reads LQKENI. V gave up 5 bases and J gave up 4 bases, with 9 bases separating them. The V and J genes are TRBV18 and TRBJ1-5; no clear D gene. The sequence was obtained from an older female donor with stage I lung adenocarcinoma. The sequenced sample was peripheral blood, obtained before any cancer treatment. CDR3 nucleotides: TGTGCCAGCTCATCGAGTGAGAATCAGCCCCAGCATTTT. Its translation: CASSSSENQPQHF.